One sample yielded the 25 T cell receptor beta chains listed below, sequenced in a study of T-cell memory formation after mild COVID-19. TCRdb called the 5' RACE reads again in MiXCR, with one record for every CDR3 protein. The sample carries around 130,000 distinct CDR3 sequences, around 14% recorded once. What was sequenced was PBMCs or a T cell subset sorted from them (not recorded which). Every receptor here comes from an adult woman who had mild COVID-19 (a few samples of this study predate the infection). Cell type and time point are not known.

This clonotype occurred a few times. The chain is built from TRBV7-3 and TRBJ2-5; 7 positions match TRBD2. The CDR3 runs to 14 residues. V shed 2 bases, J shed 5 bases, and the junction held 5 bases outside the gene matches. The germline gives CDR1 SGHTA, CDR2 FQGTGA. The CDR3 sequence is CASSLGGGLETQYF. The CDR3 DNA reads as TGTGCCAGCAGCTTAGGCGGGGGTCTGGAGACCCAGTACTTC.

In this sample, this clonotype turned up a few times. CDR3 sequence reads: CATAGELGTDTQYF. CDR3 in DNA: TGTGCCACCGCCGGCGAGTTAGGGACAGATACGCAGTATTTT. The gene calls are TRBV10-3 and TRBJ2-3, with D uncertain. The CDR3 loop spans 14 amino acids. Looked up from germline, CDR1 is ENHRY and CDR2 is SYGVKD. Between the trimmed V and J ends, which lost 10 bases and 3 bases, there was a span of 17 bases.

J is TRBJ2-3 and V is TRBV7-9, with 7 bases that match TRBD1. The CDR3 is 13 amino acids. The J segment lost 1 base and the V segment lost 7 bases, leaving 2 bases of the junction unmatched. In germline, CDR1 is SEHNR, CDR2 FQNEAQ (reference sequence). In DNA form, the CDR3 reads TGTGCCAGCACGGGACAGCGCACAGATACGCAGTATTTT. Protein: CASTGQRTDTQYF.

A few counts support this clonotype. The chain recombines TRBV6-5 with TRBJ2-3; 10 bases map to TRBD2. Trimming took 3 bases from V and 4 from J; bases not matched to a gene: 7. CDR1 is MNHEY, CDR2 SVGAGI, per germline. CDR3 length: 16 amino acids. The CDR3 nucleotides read TGTGCCAGCAGTTATCTTAGCGGGGGGTTCGCAGATACGCAGTATTTT. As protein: CASSYLSGGFADTQYF.

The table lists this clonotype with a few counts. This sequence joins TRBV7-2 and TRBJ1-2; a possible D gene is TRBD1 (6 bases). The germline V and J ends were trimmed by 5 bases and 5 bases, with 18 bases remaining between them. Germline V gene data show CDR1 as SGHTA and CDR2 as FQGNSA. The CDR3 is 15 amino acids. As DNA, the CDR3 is TGTGCCAGCAGCACGTCCCCCGGGACAAATTATGGCTACACCTTC. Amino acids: CASSTSPGTNYGYTF.

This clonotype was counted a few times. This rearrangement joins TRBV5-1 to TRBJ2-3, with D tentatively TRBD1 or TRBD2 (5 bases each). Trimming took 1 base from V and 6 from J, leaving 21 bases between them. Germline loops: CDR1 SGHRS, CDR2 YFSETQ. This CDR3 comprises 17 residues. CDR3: CASSLNPGTLLADTQYF. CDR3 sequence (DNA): TGCGCCAGCAGCTTGAACCCAGGGACGCTTTTAGCGGATACGCAGTATTTT.

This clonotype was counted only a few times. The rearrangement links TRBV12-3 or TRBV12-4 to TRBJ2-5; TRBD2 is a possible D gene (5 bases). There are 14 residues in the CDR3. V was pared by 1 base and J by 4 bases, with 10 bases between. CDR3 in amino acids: CASSLGPGSETQYF. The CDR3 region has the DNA TGTGCCAGCAGTTTAGGGCCGGGGTCAGAGACCCAGTACTTC.

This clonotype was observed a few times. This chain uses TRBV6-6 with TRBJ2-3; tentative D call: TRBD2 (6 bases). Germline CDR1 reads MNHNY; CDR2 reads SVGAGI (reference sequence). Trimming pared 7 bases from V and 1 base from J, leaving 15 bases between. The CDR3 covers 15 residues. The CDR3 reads CASIQEGFGTDTQYF. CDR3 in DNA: TGTGCCAGCATCCAGGAGGGTTTCGGCACAGATACGCAGTATTTT.

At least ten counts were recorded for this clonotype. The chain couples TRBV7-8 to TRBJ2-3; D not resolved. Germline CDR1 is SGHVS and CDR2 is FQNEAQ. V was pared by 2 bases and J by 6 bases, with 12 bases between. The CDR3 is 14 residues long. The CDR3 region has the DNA TGTGCCAGCAGCTTATTAACCGCCCGGGATACGCAGTATTTT. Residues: CASSLLTARDTQYF.

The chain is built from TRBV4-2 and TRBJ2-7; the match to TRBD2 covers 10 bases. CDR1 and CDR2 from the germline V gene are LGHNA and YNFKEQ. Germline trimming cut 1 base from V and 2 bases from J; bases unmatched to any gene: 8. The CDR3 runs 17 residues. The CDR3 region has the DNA TGTGCCAGCAGCCAAGGACTAGCGGGTCATGAGGCCTACGAGCAGTACTTC. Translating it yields CASSQGLAGHEAYEQYF.

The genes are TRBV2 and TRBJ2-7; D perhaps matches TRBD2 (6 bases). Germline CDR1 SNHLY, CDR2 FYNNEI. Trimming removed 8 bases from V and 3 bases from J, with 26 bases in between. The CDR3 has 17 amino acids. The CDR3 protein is CASQEKLGRDGDYEQYF. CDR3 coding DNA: TGTGCCAGCCAAGAGAAGTTGGGGCGGGACGGAGACTACGAGCAGTACTTC.

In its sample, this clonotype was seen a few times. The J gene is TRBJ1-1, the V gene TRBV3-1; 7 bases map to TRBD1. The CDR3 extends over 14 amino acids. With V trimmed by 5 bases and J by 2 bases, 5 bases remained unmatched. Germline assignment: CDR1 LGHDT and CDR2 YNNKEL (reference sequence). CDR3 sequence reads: CASSEDRRNTEAFF. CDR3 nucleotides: TGTGCCAGCAGCGAGGACAGGCGAAACACTGAAGCTTTCTTT. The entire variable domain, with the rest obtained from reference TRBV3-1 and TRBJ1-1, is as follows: DTAVSQTPKYLVTQMGNDKSIKCEQNLGHDTMYWYKQDSKKFLKIMFSYNNKELIINETVPNRFSPKSPDKAHLNLHINSLELGDSAVYFCASSEDRRNTEAFFGQGTRLTVV.

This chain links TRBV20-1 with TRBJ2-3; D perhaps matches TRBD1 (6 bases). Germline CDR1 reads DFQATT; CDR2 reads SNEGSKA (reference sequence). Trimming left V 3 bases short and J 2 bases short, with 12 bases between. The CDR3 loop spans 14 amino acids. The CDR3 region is CSASLDSHTDTQYF. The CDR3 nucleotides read TGCAGTGCTAGCCTGGACAGCCACACAGATACGCAGTATTTT.

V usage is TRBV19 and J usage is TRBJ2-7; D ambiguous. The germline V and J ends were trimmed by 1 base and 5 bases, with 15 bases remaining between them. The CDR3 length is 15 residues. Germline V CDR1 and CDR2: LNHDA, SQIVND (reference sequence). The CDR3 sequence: CASSIGPVSPNEQYF. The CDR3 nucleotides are TGTGCCAGTAGTATAGGTCCGGTATCTCCTAACGAGCAGTACTTC.

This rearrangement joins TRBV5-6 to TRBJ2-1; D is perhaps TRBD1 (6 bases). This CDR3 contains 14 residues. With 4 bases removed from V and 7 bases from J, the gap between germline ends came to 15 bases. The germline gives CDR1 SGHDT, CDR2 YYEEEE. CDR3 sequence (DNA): TGTGCCAGCAGCCGGGACATATCGGGGAATGAGCAGTTCTTC. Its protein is CASSRDISGNEQFF.

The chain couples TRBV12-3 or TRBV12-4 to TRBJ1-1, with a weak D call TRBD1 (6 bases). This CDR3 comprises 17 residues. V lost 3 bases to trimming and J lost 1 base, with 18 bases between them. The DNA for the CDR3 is TGTGCCAGCAGTTTTTGGGCCCCAGGGGCGAAGAACACTGAAGCTTTCTTT. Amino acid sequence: CASSFWAPGAKNTEAFF.

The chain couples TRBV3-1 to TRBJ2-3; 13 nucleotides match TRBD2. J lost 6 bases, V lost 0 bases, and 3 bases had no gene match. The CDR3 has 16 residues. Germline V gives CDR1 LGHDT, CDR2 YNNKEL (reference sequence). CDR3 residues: CASSQDQGLAGDTQYF. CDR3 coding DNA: TGTGCCAGCAGCCAAGATCAGGGACTAGCGGGGGATACGCAGTATTTT.

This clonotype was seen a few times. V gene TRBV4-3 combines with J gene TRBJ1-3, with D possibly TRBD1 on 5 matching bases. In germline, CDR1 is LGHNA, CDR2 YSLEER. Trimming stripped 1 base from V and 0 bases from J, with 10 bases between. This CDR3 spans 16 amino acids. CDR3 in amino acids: CASSQGWGGSGNTIYF. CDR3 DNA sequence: TGCGCCAGCAGCCAAGGTTGGGGGGGCTCTGGAAACACCATATATTTT.

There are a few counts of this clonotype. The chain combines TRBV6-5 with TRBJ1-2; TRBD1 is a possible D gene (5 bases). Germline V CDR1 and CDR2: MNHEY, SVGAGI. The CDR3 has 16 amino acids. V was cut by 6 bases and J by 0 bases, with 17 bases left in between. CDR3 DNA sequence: TGTGCCAGCAGCCTTACGGCTGAGGGGACTAACTATGGCTACACCTTC. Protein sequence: CASSLTAEGTNYGYTF.

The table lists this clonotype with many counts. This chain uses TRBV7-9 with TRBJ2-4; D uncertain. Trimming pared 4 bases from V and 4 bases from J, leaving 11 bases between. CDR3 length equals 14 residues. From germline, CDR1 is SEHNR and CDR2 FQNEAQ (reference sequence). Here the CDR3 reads CASSSTTGKNIQYF. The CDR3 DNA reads TGTGCCAGCAGCTCAACGACCGGGAAAAACATTCAGTACTTC.

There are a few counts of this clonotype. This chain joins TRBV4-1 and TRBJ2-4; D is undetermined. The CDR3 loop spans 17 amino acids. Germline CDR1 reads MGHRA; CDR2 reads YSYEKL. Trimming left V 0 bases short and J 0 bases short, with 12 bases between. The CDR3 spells CASSQEGATLAKNIQYF. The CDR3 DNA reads TGCGCCAGCAGCCAAGAGGGCGCAACTCTAGCCAAAAACATTCAGTACTTC.

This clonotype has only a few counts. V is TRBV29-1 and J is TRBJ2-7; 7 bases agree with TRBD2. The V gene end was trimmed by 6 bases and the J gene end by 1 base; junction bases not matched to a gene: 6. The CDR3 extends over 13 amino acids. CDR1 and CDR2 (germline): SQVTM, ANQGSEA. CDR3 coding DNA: TGCAGCGTCCGCGGGGGAAGATCCTACGAGCAGTACTTC. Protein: CSVRGGRSYEQYF.

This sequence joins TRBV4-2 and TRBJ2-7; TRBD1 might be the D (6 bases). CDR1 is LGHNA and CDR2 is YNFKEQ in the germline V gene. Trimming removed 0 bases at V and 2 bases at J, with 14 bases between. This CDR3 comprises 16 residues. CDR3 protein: CASSQELGDKTYEQYF. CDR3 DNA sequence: TGTGCCAGCAGCCAAGAGTTAGGGGACAAAACCTACGAGCAGTACTTC.

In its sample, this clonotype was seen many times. The CDR3 DNA follows: TGCGCCAGCAGCCCGACAGGGGGCTCCTACGAGCAGTACTTC. Its protein is CASSPTGGSYEQYF. The J gene is TRBJ2-7, the V gene TRBV4-1; 9 positions match TRBD1. Germline loops: CDR1 MGHRA, CDR2 YSYEKL. The V segment lost 4 bases and the J segment 0 bases; nucleotides outside the gene matches: 1. This CDR3 comprises 14 residues.

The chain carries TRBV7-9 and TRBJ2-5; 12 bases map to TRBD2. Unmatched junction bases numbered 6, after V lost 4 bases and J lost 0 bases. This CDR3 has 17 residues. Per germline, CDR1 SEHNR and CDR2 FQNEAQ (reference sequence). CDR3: CASSWGLAGTYQETQYF. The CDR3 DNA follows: TGTGCCAGCAGCTGGGGACTAGCGGGTACCTACCAAGAGACCCAGTACTTC.